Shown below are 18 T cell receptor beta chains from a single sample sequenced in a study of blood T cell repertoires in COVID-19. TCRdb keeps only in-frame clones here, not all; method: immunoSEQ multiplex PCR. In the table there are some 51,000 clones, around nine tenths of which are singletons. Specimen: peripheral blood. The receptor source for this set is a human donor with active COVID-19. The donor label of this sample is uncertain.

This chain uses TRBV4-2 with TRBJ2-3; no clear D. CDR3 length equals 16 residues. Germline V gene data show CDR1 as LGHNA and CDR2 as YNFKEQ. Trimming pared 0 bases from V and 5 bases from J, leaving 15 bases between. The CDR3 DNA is TGTGCCAGCAGCCAAGATCCTGTACCCCCGGTAGATACGCAGTATTTT. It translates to CASSQDPVPPVDTQYF.

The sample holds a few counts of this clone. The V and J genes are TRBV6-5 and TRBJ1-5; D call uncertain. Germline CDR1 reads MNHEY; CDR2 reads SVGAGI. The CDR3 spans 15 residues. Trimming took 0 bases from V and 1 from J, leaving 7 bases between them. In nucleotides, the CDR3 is TGTGCCAGCAGTTACTCGGTCGGGAGCAATCAGCCCCAGCATTTT. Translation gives CASSYSVGSNQPQHF.

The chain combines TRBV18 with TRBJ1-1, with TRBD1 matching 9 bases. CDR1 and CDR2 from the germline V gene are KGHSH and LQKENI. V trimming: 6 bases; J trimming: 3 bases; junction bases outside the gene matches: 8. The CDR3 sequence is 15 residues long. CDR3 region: CASSHDRGFYTEAFF. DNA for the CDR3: TGTGCCAGCTCCCACGACAGGGGGTTTTACACTGAAGCTTTCTTT.

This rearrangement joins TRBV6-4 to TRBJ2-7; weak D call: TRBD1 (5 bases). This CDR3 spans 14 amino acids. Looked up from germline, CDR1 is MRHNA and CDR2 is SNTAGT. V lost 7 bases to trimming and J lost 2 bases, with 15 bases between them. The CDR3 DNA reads TGTGCCAGCACCACCCACAGGTTACCCTACGAGCAGTACGTC. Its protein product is CASTTHRLPYEQYV.

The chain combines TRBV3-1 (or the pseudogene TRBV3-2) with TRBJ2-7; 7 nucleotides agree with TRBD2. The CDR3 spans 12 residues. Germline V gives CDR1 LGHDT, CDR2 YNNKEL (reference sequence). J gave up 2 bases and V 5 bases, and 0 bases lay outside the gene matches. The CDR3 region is CASSAGAYEQYF. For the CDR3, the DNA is TGTGCCAGCAGCGCGGGAGCCTACGAGCAGTACTTC.

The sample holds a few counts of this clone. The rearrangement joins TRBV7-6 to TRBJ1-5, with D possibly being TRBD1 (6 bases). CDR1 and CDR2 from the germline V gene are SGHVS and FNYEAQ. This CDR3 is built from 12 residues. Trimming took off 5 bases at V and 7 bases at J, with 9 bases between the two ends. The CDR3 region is CASSEGDQPQHF. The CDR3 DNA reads TGTGCCAGCAGCGAGGGGGACCAGCCCCAGCATTTT.

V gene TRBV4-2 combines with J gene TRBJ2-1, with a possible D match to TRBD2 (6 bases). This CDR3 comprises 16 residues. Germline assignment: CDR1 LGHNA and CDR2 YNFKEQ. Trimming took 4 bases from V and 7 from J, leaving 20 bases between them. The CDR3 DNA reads TGTGCCAGCAGCCTCGCCCCTAGCGATCAGGGAAATGAGCAGTTCTTC. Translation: CASSLAPSDQGNEQFF.

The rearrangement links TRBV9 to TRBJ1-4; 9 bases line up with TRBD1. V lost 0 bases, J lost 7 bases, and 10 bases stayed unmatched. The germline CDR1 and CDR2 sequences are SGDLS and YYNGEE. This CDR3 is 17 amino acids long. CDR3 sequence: CASSVGPLTGGPEKLFF. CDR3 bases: TGTGCCAGCAGCGTAGGCCCCCTGACAGGGGGACCTGAAAAACTGTTTTTT. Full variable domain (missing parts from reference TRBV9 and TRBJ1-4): DSGVTQTPKHLITATGQRVTLRCSPRSGDLSVYWYQQSLDQGLQFLIQYYNGEERAKGNILERFSAQQFPDLHSELNLSSLELGDSALYFCASSVGPLTGGPEKLFFGSGTQLSVL.

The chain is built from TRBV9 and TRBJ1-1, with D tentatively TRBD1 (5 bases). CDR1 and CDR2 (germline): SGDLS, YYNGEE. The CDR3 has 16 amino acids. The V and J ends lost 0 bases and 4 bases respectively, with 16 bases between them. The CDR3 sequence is CASSVVGEGTGTEAFF. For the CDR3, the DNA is TGTGCCAGCAGCGTAGTGGGGGAGGGGACCGGCACTGAAGCTTTCTTT. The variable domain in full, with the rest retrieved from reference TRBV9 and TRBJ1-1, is DSGVTQTPKHLITATGQRVTLRCSPRSGDLSVYWYQQSLDQGLQFLIQYYNGEERAKGNILERFSAQQFPDLHSELNLSSLELGDSALYFCASSVVGEGTGTEAFFGQGTRLTVV.

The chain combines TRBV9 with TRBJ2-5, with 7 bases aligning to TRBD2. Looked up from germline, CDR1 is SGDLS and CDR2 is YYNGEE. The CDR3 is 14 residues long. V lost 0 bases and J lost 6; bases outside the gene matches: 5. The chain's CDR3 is CASSVDGGGKTQYF. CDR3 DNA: TGTGCCAGCAGCGTAGATGGCGGGGGTAAGACCCAGTACTTC.

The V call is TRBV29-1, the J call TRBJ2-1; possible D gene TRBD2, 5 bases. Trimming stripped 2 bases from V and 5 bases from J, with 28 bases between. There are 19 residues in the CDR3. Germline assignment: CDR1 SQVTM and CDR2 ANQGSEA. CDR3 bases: TGCAGCGTTGAAAGGGAAACCTGGGGAGTCCCACCCTACGACAATGAGCAGTTCTTC. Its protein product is CSVERETWGVPPYDNEQFF.

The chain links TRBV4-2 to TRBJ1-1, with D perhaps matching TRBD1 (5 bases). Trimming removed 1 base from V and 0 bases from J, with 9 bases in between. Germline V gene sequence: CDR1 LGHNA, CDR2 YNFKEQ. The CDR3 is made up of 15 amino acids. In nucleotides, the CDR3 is TGTGCCAGCAGCCAAGCGGCAGGGATGAACACTGAAGCTTTCTTT. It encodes CASSQAAGMNTEAFF.

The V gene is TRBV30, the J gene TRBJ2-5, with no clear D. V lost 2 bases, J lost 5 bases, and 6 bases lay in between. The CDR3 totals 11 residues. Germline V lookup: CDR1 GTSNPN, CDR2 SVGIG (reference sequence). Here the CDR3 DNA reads TGTGCCTGGAGTCCCTCCGAGACCCAGTACTTC. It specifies CAWSPSETQYF.

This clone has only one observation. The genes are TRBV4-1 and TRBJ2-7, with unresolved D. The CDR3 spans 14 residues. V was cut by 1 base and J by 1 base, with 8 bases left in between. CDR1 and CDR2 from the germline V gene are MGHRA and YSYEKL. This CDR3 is CASSQGLGSYEQYV. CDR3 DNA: TGCGCCAGCAGCCAAGGGCTTGGTTCCTACGAGCAGTACGTC.

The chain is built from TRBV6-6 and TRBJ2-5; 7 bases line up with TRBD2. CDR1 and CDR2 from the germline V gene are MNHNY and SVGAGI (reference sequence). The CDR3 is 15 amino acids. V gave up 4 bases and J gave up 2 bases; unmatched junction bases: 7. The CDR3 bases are TGTGCCAGCAGTTCTTTAGCGGGTCCACAAGAGACCCAGTACTTC. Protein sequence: CASSSLAGPQETQYF.

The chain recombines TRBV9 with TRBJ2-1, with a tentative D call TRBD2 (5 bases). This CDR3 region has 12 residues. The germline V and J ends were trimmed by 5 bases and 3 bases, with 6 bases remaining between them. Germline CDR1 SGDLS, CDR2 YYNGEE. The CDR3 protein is CASSSVYNEQFF. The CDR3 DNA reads TGTGCCAGCAGTAGCGTCTACAATGAGCAGTTCTTC. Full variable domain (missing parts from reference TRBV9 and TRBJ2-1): DSGVTQTPKHLITATGQRVTLRCSPRSGDLSVYWYQQSLDQGLQFLIQYYNGEERAKGNILERFSAQQFPDLHSELNLSSLELGDSALYFCASSSVYNEQFFGPGTRLTVL.

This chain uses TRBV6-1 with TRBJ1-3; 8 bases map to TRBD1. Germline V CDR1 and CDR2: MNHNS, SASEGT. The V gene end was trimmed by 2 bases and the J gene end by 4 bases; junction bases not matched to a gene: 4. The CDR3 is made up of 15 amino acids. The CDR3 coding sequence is TGTGCCAGCAGTGAATGGGACAGGACGGGAAACACCATATATTTT. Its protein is CASSEWDRTGNTIYF.

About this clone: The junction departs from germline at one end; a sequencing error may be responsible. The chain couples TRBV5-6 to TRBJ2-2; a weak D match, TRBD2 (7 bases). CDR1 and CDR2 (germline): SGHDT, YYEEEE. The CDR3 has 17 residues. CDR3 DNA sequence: TGTGCCAGCACCTTGCAATCGCGGGGGCCGAACACCGGGGAGCTGTTTTTT. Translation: CASTLQSRGPNTGELFF.